This T cell receptor beta chain was recovered during a study of read filtering for tumor transcriptome and immune sequencing. Study-wide background: 8 patients were R-ISS I, approximately 15 were R-ISS II, 6 or 7 were R-ISS III.

CDR1 and CDR2 (germline): SGHVS, FQNEAQ. V lost 1 base and J lost 0, with 16 bases in between. There are 18 residues in the CDR3. From approximately 430 ng of RNA, a library with molecular barcoded alpha/delta and beta/gamma adaptors was made. TCRdb re-called the reads with MiXCR, one entry per CDR3 protein. Among over 15,000 distinct CDR3 sequences, approximately 24% were seen once, and the ten largest hold around 24%. The study's findings and limits: In IR-seq, single-read clonotypes were around 85% of clonotypes but around 3.5% of reads.

Comments on this clonotype: Its antigen is currently unknown. Likely a read error: the CDR3 ends without its conserved phenylalanine or tryptophan.

The sequenced material came from a population of CD138-negative cells sorted from bone marrow. This chain connects TRBV7-8 to TRBJ1-5; D gene ambiguous. This clonotype was sampled from a donor aged 40 or over with multiple myeloma. The CDR3 nucleotides are TGTGCCAGCAGCTTAGAGGACGGTTACGGGTGTAGCAATCAGCCCCAGCATCTT. It encodes CASSLEDGYGCSNQPQHL.